The 3 T cell receptor beta chains listed next were all sequenced from one sample in a study of T-cell reconstitution after alpha-beta-depleted transplantation in children. Library preparation (for TCRbeta) was performed with unique molecular identifiers. TCRdb processed the PCR reads anew with MiXCR; each CDR3 protein has one entry. The sample holds more than 500,000 distinct CDR3 sequences, over 9.5% seen once. The sequences come from PBMCs, mostly from graft donor cells, collected 180 days after TCRalphabeta/CD19-depleted stem cell transplant. The origin of the receptors is a female patient aged 2-9 years who had a stem cell transplant for aplastic anemia, so the T cells may come from the graft donor.

This clonotype was seen more than once but under ten times. J is TRBJ1-5 and V is TRBV25-1; maybe TRBD1 (6 bases). V lost 8 bases to trimming and J lost 0 bases, with 8 bases between them. The CDR3 extends over 13 amino acids. The germline gives CDR1 MGHDK, CDR2 SYGVNS. CDR3 in amino acids: CASQGYSNQPQHF. In DNA, the CDR3 is TGTGCCAGCCAGGGGTATAGCAATCAGCCCCAGCATTTT. The variable domain in full, with the rest retrieved from reference TRBV25-1 and TRBJ1-5, is EADIYQTPRYLVIGTGKKITLECSQTMGHDKMYWYQQDPGMELHLIHYSYGVNSTEKGDLSSESTVSRIRTEHFPLTLESARPSHTSQYLCASQGYSNQPQHFGDGTRLSIL.

This clonotype came up a few times. The rearrangement uses TRBV7-2 and TRBJ2-5, with D possibly being TRBD1 (6 bases). The CDR3 extends over 15 amino acids. V lost 5 bases to trimming and J lost 7 bases, with 20 bases between them. Germline V lookup: CDR1 SGHTA, CDR2 FQGNSA. CDR3 DNA: TGTGCCAGCAGCCTAGGCAGGGGAACCAAAGGGACCCAGTACTTC. It encodes CASSLGRGTKGTQYF. The whole variable domain, filled in from reference TRBV7-2 and TRBJ2-5, reads GAGVSQSPSNKVTEKGKDVELRCDPISGHTALYWYRQSLGQGLEFLIYFQGNSAPDKSGLPSDRFSAERTGGSVSTLTIQRTQQEDSAVYLCASSLGRGTKGTQYFGPGTRLLVL.

For the CDR3, the DNA is TGCGCCAGCAGCCAAGATCAAGGTAGCGGGAGCACAGATACGCAGTATTTT. Its protein product is CASSQDQGSGSTDTQYF. The chain couples TRBV4-3 to TRBJ2-3, with TRBD2 matching over 7 bases. Losses at the gene ends were 0 bases for V and 0 bases for J; bases not matched to a gene: 6. Germline-derived CDR1 and CDR2 are LGHNA and YSLEER. The CDR3 runs 17 residues.